This T cell receptor beta chain was recovered during a study of neurological immune-mediated disorders. The CDR3 totals 18 residues. Germline lookup yields CDR1 SGHRS and CDR2 YFSETQ. The V and J ends lost 3 bases and 0 bases, in that order; junction bases with no gene match: 6. This clonotype was counted at least ten times. TCRdb re-called the 5' RACE reads through MiXCR, storing one row per CDR3 protein. The table shows some 60,000 distinct CDR3 sequences, with under 2.5% occurring only once. The origin of this receptor is a man in his fifties with multiple sclerosis. Material for sequencing was PBMCs. The rearrangement joins TRBV5-1 to TRBJ2-6; 10 bases are a match to TRBD1. The CDR3 protein is CASSSGQGSSSGANVLTF. DNA for the CDR3: TGCGCCAGCAGCTCGGGACAGGGGTCCTCCTCTGGGGCCAACGTCCTGACTTTC.